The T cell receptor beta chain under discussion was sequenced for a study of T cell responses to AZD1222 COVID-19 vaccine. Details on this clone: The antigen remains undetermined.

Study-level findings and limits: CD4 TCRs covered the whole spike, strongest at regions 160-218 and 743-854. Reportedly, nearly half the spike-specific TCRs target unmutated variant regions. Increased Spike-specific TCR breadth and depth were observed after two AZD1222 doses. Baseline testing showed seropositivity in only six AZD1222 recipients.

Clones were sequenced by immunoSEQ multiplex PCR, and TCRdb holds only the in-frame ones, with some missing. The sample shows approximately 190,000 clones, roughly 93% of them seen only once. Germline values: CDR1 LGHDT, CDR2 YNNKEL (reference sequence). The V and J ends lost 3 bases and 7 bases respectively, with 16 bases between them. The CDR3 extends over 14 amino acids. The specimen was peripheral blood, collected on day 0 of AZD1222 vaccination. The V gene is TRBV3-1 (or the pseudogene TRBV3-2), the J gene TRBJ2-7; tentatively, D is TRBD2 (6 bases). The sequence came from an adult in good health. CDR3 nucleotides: TGTGCCAGCAGCCAGCTAGCGATAATGAATGAGCAGTACTTC. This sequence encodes CASSQLAIMNEQYF.